This T cell receptor (beta chain) was observed in a study of blood T cell repertoires in COVID-19. Turning to the study itself: From T cells, B-cell-depleted T cells, or PBMCs came the material, which was cDNA or gDNA.

This clone was counted a single time. Deletions cut 3 bases from V and 2 bases from J, with 10 bases between. Germline V gene lookup returns CDR1 SGDLS and CDR2 YYNGEE. This CDR3 is 14 amino acids long. Authors' processing steps: Quantification of nucleated cells was approximated via reference gene primer amplification. Libraries were prepared by immunoSEQ multiplex PCR; TCRdb keeps only in-frame clonotypes and omits some of them. V, J and clone size reflect that table, while D and trimming were determined from the DNA. The table has under 250,000 clones, about four fifths seen once. This clonotype was obtained from a woman aged 40 to 50 with acute or convalescent COVID-19. V usage is TRBV9 and J usage is TRBJ2-3; D not certain. What was sequenced was peripheral blood. CDR3 sequence reads: CASSGEVYTDTQYF. Here the CDR3 DNA reads TGTGCCAGCAGCGGCGAGGTGTACACAGATACGCAGTATTTT.